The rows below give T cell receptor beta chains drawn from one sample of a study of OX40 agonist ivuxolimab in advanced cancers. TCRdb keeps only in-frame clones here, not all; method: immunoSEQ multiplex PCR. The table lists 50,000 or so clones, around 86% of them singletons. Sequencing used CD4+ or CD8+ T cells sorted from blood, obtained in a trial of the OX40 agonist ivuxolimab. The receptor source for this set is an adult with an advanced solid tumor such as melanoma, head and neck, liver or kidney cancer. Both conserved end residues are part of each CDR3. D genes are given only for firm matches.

CDR3 protein: CAILQLAGGELFF; CDR3 length: 13; J gene: TRBJ2-2; D gene: .; V gene: TRBV10-3
CDR3 protein: CASSYSTGAGNSPLHF; CDR3 length: 16; J gene: TRBJ1-6; D gene: .; V gene: TRBV6-5
CDR3 protein: CSTSNSGVHEQYF; CDR3 length: 13; J gene: TRBJ2-7; D gene: TRBD2; V gene: TRBV29-1
CDR3 protein: CASSSRLMRDGAGELFF; CDR3 length: 17; J gene: TRBJ2-2; D gene: .; V gene: TRBV5-1
CDR3 protein: CASSYGVRVHEQYF; CDR3 length: 14; J gene: TRBJ2-7; D gene: .; V gene: TRBV6-6
CDR3 protein: CASSGSRALTDTQYF; CDR3 length: 15; J gene: TRBJ2-3; D gene: .; V gene: TRBV5-4
CDR3 protein: CAVSSEGSGNQPQHF; CDR3 length: 15; J gene: TRBJ1-5; D gene: .; V gene: TRBV19
CDR3 protein: CASSLLGSGVRYEQYF; CDR3 length: 16; J gene: TRBJ2-7; D gene: TRBD2; V gene: TRBV11-2
CDR3 protein: CASSSVGGAFF; CDR3 length: 11; J gene: TRBJ1-1; D gene: .; V gene: TRBV28
CDR3 protein: CASSPTRVSAYEQYF; CDR3 length: 15; J gene: TRBJ2-7; D gene: .; V gene: TRBV6-6
CDR3 protein: CASSLADRGSYEQYF; CDR3 length: 15; J gene: TRBJ2-7; D gene: TRBD1; V gene: TRBV7-6
CDR3 protein: CASSHQGTLGETQYF; CDR3 length: 15; J gene: TRBJ2-5; D gene: .; V gene: TRBV7-7
CDR3 protein: CASSQGGVSTDTQYF; CDR3 length: 15; J gene: TRBJ2-3; D gene: .; V gene: TRBV4-2
CDR3 protein: CASSLQGQPQHF; CDR3 length: 12; J gene: TRBJ1-5; D gene: .; V gene: TRBV5-6
CDR3 protein: CASSFRRFEEKLFF; CDR3 length: 14; J gene: TRBJ1-4; D gene: .; V gene: TRBV5-6
CDR3 protein: CASGMKHF; CDR3 length: 8; J gene: TRBJ1-5; D gene: .; V gene: TRBV10-1
CDR3 protein: CAWSPGGGLYYGYTF; CDR3 length: 15; J gene: TRBJ1-2; D gene: TRBD1; V gene: TRBV30
CDR3 protein: CASTKGGGGGSYEQYF; CDR3 length: 16; J gene: TRBJ2-7; D gene: .; V gene: TRBV21-1
CDR3 protein: CASSRVGAWDTEAFF; CDR3 length: 15; J gene: TRBJ1-1; D gene: .; V gene: TRBV14
CDR3 protein: CASTGAARETQYF; CDR3 length: 13; J gene: TRBJ2-5; D gene: .; V gene: TRBV19
CDR3 protein: CASSQDGGTNYGYTF; CDR3 length: 15; J gene: TRBJ1-2; D gene: .; V gene: TRBV4-3
CDR3 protein: CASSLTGGSSGNTIYF; CDR3 length: 16; J gene: TRBJ1-3; D gene: .; V gene: TRBV7-6
CDR3 protein: CASSLFDAYEQYF; CDR3 length: 13; J gene: TRBJ2-7; D gene: .; V gene: TRBV5-1
CDR3 protein: CASSDGRGAWEQFF; CDR3 length: 14; J gene: TRBJ2-1; D gene: TRBD2; V gene: TRBV2
CDR3 protein: CASSLELPSSPLHF; CDR3 length: 14; J gene: TRBJ1-6; D gene: .; V gene: TRBV7-8
CDR3 protein: CASSLGDWSTYEQYF; CDR3 length: 15; J gene: TRBJ2-7; D gene: .; V gene: TRBV28
CDR3 protein: CASSGPRSAAYEQYF; CDR3 length: 15; J gene: TRBJ2-7; D gene: .; V gene: TRBV6-1
CDR3 protein: CASSPRRGGFGDTQYF; CDR3 length: 16; J gene: TRBJ2-3; D gene: TRBD2; V gene: TRBV18
CDR3 protein: CASMLGGGYEQYF; CDR3 length: 13; J gene: TRBJ2-7; D gene: .; V gene: TRBV7-2
CDR3 protein: CATSRTGGLETQYF; CDR3 length: 14; J gene: TRBJ2-5; D gene: TRBD2; V gene: TRBV2
CDR3 protein: CASSISDISGMSLHF; CDR3 length: 15; J gene: TRBJ1-6; D gene: .; V gene: TRBV19
CDR3 protein: CASSVAQGAYWDEQFF; CDR3 length: 16; J gene: TRBJ2-1; D gene: TRBD1; V gene: TRBV9
CDR3 protein: CASSDSGGAGTDTQYF; CDR3 length: 16; J gene: TRBJ2-3; D gene: TRBD2; V gene: TRBV6-4
CDR3 protein: CASSRSRSGEKLFF; CDR3 length: 14; J gene: TRBJ1-4; D gene: .; V gene: TRBV5-4
CDR3 protein: CASSQGHASSTDTQYF; CDR3 length: 16; J gene: TRBJ2-3; D gene: .; V gene: TRBV4-3
CDR3 protein: CASTILPFDTQYF; CDR3 length: 13; J gene: TRBJ2-3; D gene: .; V gene: TRBV6-1
CDR3 protein: CASSPGRIPSESTIYF; CDR3 length: 16; J gene: TRBJ1-3; D gene: .; V gene: TRBV18
CDR3 protein: CASSLEQGRQPQHF; CDR3 length: 14; J gene: TRBJ1-5; D gene: .; V gene: TRBV7-8
CDR3 protein: CASSLERRPQHF; CDR3 length: 12; J gene: TRBJ1-5; D gene: .; V gene: TRBV2
CDR3 protein: CATSRPRQGRNTGELFF; CDR3 length: 17; J gene: TRBJ2-2; D gene: TRBD1; V gene: TRBV15
CDR3 protein: CASSQDVWVRKTQYF; CDR3 length: 15; J gene: TRBJ2-5; D gene: .; V gene: TRBV7-2
CDR3 protein: CSVVQETQYF; CDR3 length: 10; J gene: TRBJ2-5; D gene: .; V gene: TRBV29-1
CDR3 protein: CASGGLAIFDEQFF; CDR3 length: 14; J gene: TRBJ2-1; D gene: TRBD2; V gene: TRBV5-8
CDR3 protein: CASSLAVYEKLFF; CDR3 length: 13; J gene: TRBJ1-4; D gene: .; V gene: TRBV11-1
CDR3 protein: CASSLAPDRVKTQYF; CDR3 length: 15; J gene: TRBJ2-5; D gene: TRBD1; V gene: TRBV28